This paragraph reports one T cell receptor beta chain. Its antigen target is currently unknown. The read ends 3 residues before the CDR3 terminus; that terminus is restored from the germline J gene. The V and J ends are trimmed by 7 bases and 7 bases, leaving 16 bases between them. From a lookup of the germline V gene (reference sequence), CDR1 and CDR2 are LNHDA and SQIVND. The cysteine opens and the phenylalanine closes a CDR3 of 13 amino acids. The DNA covers only part of the CDR3, 30 bases in frame from base 1. The immunoSEQ assay used multiplex PCR to amplify TCR beta CDR3 regions from an average of approximately 1,100 ng of genomic DNA per sample. To correct primer bias, the assay used a complete synthetic TCR repertoire to set an amplification baseline. Amplicons were sequenced on the Illumina platform. On the authors' methods: Sequence errors were corrected by clustering with frequency ratios and a modified nearest-neighbor algorithm, and the sequences were then analyzed in the immunoSEQ Analyzer using IMGT gene definitions. At each rarefaction depth, TCR richness and evenness were averaged over 20 rarefaction repeats, and samples with fewer sequences than the depth were excluded. Relative abundances of V, D and J genes were compared between groups using Wilcoxon rank sum tests, with FDR correction applied. For the blinded duplicates, the intraclass correlation was over 95% for TCR richness and averaged about 75% across around 61 gene segments. TCRdb provides this immuneACCESS table in a form limited to in-frame rearrangements. Some clones are lacking; in checked studies, under half of them reflect an unresolved V gene, and why the rest are absent is not known. The V and J calls and clone size were taken over from that table, and D and trimming were inferred from the DNA. The table for this sample shows more than 30,000 clones. The ten largest clones add up to roughly 4% of the sample.

This sample is part of a study of T cells in women clearing cervical HPV infection (dated 2018 in TCRdb). Turning to the overall study: The cases were about 25 women with histologically confirmed HPV16-related CIN3 or worse, and 2 of these cases were invasive cancers. The approximately 26 controls were women who cleared a single incident HPV16 infection within 12 months without developing precancer or cancer. Blood from cases was collected at the visit where the lesion was first found, while blood from controls was collected once the infection could no longer be detected. Among cases, blood sampling occurred a median of 149 days after lesion detection, with an interquartile range of about 80 to 210 days. Because only a few women had HLA typing data, the possibility that HLA type acted as a confounder could not be ruled out. An exploratory proof-of-principle case-control study, nested within the Guanacaste HPV Natural History Study in Costa Rica, was conducted to compare TCR repertoires across cervical HPV16 outcomes. Cases and controls were matched on year of sample collection and on age within five years. Cases had a median age of about 34 years compared with 38 for controls, and baseline characteristics showed no significant differences between the groups. In the parent cohort, roughly 9,700 women aged 18 or older were enrolled in Guanacaste, Costa Rica, during about 1993 to 1995 and then followed for under nine years. Quality controls consisted of five blinded duplicates per group, for a total of some 60 samples made up of some 50 participants and roughly ten replicates. Overall study outcomes, separate from this receptor: Whether associations preceded infection or resulted from infection could not be shown with the cross-sectional design, and effector/memory subsets and HPV-specific T cells were not isolated. Cases had lower TRBV6-7 relative abundance than controls (about 0.1% versus 0.15%; Bonferroni P = 0.0008). By combining richness with V gene abundances, random forest classifiers separated cases from controls with an estimated AUC of roughly 0.8. TCR repertoire richness was significantly higher in CIN3+ cases than in controls across sequencing depths, while evenness did not differ. Because the number of T cells in each sample was unknown, differences in richness could reflect differing T-cell content rather than repertoire biology.

Every participant had a single incident cervical HPV16 infection, and prevalent HPV16 infections were excluded. Cervical HPV DNA was detected by MY09/MY11 PCR and genotyped by dot-blot hybridization. Fifteen mL of heparinized blood were centrifuged, and the buffy coat was aliquoted, frozen at -30°C, then stored at -80°C. QIAGEN kits were used to extract genomic DNA from the buffy coat specimens. The chain couples TRBV19 to TRBJ1-2; confidence is insufficient to name the D gene. The receptor comes from a woman between 18 and 70 years old with a cervical HPV16 infection that either progressed to CIN3+ or cleared (not recorded which). Sequencing was performed on blood buffy coat. Partial CDR3 DNA: TGTGCCAGTAACCCCAATCTACGGGGTGGC. Its translation reads: CASNPNLRGG. The CDR3, in full, reads CASNPNLRGGYTF.